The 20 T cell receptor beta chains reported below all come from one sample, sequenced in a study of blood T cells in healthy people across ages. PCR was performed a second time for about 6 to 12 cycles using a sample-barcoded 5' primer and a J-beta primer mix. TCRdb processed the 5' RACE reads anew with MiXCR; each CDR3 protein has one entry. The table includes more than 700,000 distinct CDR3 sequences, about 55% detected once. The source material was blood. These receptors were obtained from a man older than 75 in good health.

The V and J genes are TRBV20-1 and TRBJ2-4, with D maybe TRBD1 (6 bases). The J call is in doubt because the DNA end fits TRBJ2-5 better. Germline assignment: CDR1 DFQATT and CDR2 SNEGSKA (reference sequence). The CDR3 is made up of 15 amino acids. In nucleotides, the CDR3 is TGCAGTGCTAACGAGATAGGGGCAGGGGATAAGACCCAGTACTTC. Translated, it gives CSANEIGAGDKTQYF.

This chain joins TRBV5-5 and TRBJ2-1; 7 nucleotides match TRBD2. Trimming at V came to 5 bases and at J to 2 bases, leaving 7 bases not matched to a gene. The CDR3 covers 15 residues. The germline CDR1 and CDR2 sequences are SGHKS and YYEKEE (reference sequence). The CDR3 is CASRRGRGTYNEQFF. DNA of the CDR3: TGTGCCAGCAGAAGAGGGAGGGGCACCTACAATGAGCAGTTCTTC. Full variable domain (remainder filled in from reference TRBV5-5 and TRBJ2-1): DAGVTQSPTHLIKTRGQQVTLRCSPISGHKSVSWYQQVLGQGPQFIFQYYEKEERGRGNFPDRFSARQFPNYSSELNVNALLLGDSALYLCASRRGRGTYNEQFFGPGTRLTVL.

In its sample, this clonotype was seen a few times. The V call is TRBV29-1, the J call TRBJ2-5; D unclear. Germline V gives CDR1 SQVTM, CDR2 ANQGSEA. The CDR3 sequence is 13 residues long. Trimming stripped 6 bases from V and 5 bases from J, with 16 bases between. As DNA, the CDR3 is TGCAGCGTCCCCCGTGGGATTGGGGAGACCCAGTACTTC. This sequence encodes CSVPRGIGETQYF.

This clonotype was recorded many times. The CDR3: CASSRHDGGYVSDTQYF. The CDR3 coding sequence is TGTGCCAGCAGTCGCCATGACGGGGGGTATGTCTCGGATACGCAGTATTTT. This sequence joins TRBV3-1 and TRBJ2-3; 7 bases fit TRBD2. In germline, CDR1 is LGHDT, CDR2 YNNKEL (reference sequence). The CDR3 sequence is 17 residues long. V lost 6 bases and J lost 6; bases outside the gene matches: 18.

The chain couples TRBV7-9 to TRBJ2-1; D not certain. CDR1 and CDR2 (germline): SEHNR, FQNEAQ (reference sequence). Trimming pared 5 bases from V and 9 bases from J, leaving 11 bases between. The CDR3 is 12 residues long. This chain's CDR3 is CASSMLGTEQFF. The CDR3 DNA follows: TGTGCCAGCAGCATGCTAGGAACTGAGCAGTTCTTC. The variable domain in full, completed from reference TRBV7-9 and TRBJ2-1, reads DTGVSQNPRHKITKRGQNVTFRCDPISEHNRLYWYRQTLGQGPEFLTYFQNEAQLEKSRLLSDRFSAERPKGSFSTLEIQRTEQGDSAMYLCASSMLGTEQFFGPGTRLTVL.

The CDR3 here is CASSLRRAGDRYAYF. CDR3 DNA sequence: TGTGCCAGCAGCTTACGGAGGGCCGGGGACAGATACGCGTATTTT. The J gene is TRBJ2-3, the V gene TRBV13; D possibly corresponds to TRBD1 (7 bases). The germline V gene encodes CDR1 PRHDT and CDR2 FYEKMQ (reference sequence). V dropped 2 bases and J dropped 14 bases, with 23 bases sitting between them. The CDR3 spans 15 residues.

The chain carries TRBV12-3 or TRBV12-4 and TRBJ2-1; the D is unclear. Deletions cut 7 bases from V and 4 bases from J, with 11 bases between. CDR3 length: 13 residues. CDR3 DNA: TGTGCCAGCACCTCCGCCCCTTACAATGAGCAGTTCTTC. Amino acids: CASTSAPYNEQFF.

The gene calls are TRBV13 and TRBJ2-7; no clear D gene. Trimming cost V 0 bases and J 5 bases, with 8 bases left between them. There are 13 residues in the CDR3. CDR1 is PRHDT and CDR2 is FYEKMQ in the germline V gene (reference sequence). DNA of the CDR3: TGTGCCAGCAGCTTAGGAGGATCCCACGAGCAGTACTTC. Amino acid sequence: CASSLGGSHEQYF. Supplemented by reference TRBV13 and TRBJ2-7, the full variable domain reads AAGVIQSPRHLIKEKRETATLKCYPIPRHDTVYWYQQGPGQDPQFLISFYEKMQSDKGSIPDRFSAQQFSDYHSELNMSSLELGDSALYFCASSLGGSHEQYFGPGTRLTVT.

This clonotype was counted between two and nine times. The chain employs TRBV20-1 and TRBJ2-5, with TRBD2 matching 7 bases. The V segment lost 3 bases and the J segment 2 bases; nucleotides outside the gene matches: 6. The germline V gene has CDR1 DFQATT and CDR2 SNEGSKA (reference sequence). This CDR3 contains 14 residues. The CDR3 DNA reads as TGCAGTGCTAGTGGTCGGGGGGAACAAGAGACCCAGTACTTC. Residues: CSASGRGEQETQYF.

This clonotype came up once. In DNA, the CDR3 is TGTGCCAGCAGCCCCAGGACAGGGTCAACCTACGAGCAGTACTTC. Amino acid sequence: CASSPRTGSTYEQYF. V and J are TRBV3-1 and TRBJ2-7; 8 nucleotides match TRBD1. V was clipped by 4 bases and J by 2 bases; unmatched bases: 7. CDR1 and CDR2 (germline): LGHDT, YNNKEL (reference sequence). The CDR3 runs 15 residues.

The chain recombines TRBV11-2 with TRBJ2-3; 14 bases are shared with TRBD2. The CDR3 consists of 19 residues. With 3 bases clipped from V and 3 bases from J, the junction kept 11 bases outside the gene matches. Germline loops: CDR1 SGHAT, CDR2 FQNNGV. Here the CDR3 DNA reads TGTGCCAGCAGCTTTCCTACCCACGGACTAGCGGGAGGAACAGATACGCAGTATTTT. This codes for CASSFPTHGLAGGTDTQYF.

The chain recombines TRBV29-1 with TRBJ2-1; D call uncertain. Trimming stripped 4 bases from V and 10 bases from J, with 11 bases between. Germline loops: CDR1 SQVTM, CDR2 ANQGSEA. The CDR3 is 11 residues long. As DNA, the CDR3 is TGCAGCGTTGTTTCGTCTCGGGAGCAGTTCTTC. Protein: CSVVSSREQFF.

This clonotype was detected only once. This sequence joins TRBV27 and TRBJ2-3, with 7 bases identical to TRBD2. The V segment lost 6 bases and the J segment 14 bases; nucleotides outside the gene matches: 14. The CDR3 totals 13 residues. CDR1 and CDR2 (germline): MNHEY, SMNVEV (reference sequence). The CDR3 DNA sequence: TGTGCCAGCAGCTACACTAGCGACAGATACGCGTATTTT. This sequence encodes CASSYTSDRYAYF.

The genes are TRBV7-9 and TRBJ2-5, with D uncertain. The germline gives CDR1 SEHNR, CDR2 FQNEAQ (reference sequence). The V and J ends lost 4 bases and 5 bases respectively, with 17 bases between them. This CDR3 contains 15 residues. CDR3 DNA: TGTGCCAGCAGCTGGGAATCTGTAATGGGGGAGACCCAGTACTTC. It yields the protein CASSWESVMGETQYF.

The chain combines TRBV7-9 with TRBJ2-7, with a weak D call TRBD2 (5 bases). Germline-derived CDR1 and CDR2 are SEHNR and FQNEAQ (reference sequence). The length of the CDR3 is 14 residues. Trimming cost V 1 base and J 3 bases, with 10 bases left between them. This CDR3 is CASSLGLSGYEQYF. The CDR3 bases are TGTGCCAGCAGCTTAGGACTATCCGGCTACGAGCAGTACTTC.

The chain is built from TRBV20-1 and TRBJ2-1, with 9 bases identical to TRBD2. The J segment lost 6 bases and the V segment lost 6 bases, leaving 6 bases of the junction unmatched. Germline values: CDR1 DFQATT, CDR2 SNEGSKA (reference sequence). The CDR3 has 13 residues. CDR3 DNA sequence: TGCAGTGCGCCGCTGACTAGCGGCAATGAGCAGTTCTTC. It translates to CSAPLTSGNEQFF.

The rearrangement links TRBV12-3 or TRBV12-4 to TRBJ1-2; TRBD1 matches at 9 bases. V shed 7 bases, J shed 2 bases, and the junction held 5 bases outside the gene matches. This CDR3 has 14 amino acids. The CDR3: CASIGTGLNYGYTF. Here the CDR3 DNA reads TGTGCCAGCATCGGGACAGGGCTGAACTATGGCTACACCTTC.

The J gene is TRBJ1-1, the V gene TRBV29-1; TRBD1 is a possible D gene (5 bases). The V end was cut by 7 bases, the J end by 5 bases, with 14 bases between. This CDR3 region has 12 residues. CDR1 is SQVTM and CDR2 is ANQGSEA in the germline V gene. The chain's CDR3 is CSALGGDTEAFF. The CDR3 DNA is TGCAGCGCTCTCGGAGGGGATACTGAAGCTTTCTTT. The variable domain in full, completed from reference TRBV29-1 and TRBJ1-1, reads SAVISQKPSRDICQRGTSLTIQCQVDSQVTMMFWYRQQPGQSLTLIATANQGSEATYESGFVIDKFPISRPNLTFSTLTVSNMSPEDSSIYLCSALGGDTEAFFGQGTRLTVV.

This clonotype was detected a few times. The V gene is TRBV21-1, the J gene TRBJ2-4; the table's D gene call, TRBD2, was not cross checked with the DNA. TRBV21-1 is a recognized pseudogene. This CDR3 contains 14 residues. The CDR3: CASSIAGGPWEQYF. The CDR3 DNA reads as TGTGCCAGCAGCATAGCGGGAGGGCCCTGGGAGCAGTACTTC.

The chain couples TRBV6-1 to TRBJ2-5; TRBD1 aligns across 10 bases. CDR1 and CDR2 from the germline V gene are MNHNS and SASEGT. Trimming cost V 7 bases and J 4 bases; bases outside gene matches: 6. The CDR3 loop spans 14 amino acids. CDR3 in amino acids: CASTGQGVGETQYF. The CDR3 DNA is TGTGCCAGCACTGGACAGGGGGTTGGAGAGACCCAGTACTTC.